The 21 T cell receptor beta chains in this list originate from one sample, sequenced in a study of shared clonotypes between healthy human individuals. The table came from immunoSEQ multiplex PCR; TCRdb's copy has only in-frame clones and leaves some out. In the table there are roughly 2.5 million clones, roughly 92% of which are singletons. Input material: naive CD4+ T cells sorted from blood. As to subset: CD45RA+ positively selected. Receptors were obtained from a man in his late teens or twenties in good health.

The V call is TRBV4-3, the J call TRBJ2-5; 7 bases fit TRBD2. The V gene end was trimmed by 2 bases and the J gene end by 0 bases; junction bases not matched to a gene: 9. The V gene's germline CDR1 is LGHNA and CDR2 YSLEER. There are 17 residues in the CDR3. In nucleotides, the CDR3 is TGCGCCAGCAGCCAAAACTGGGCTAGCGGATACCAAGAGACCCAGTACTTC. Protein product: CASSQNWASGYQETQYF.

The chain links TRBV14 to TRBJ2-2, with D possibly being TRBD1 or TRBD2 (5 bases each). V lost 3 bases to trimming and J lost 6 bases, with 17 bases between them. Per the germline V gene, CDR1 is SGHDN and CDR2 is FVKESK. The CDR3 runs to 16 residues. Here the CDR3 DNA reads TGTGCCAGCAGCCACTTGGGGGAGCCCGTCGCCGGGGAGCTGTTTTTT. Its protein is CASSHLGEPVAGELFF.

The rearrangement joins TRBV15 to TRBJ1-5; D remains ambiguous. This CDR3 contains 15 residues. The V gene's germline CDR1 is LNHNV and CDR2 YYDKDF (reference sequence). Trimming removed 0 bases from V and 5 bases from J, with 11 bases in between. This chain's CDR3 is CATSRDRWSYQPQHF. The CDR3 DNA reads as TGTGCCACCAGCAGAGATCGTTGGAGCTATCAGCCCCAGCATTTT. Full variable domain (remainder filled in from reference TRBV15 and TRBJ1-5): DAMVIQNPRYQVTQFGKPVTLSCSQTLNHNVMYWYQQKSSQAPKLLFHYYDKDFNNEADTPDNFQSRRPNTSFCFLDIRSPGLGDTAMYLCATSRDRWSYQPQHFGDGTRLSIL.

This clone turned up a few times. A read error may account for a junction end that differs from germline. As DNA, the CDR3 is TGTGCCAGCAGGCGGGACAGGGAGATCATTTTT. Residues: CASRRDREIIF. The rearrangement links TRBV2 to TRBJ1-4; 9 bases agree with TRBD1. CDR1 and CDR2 (germline): SNHLY, FYNNEI. CDR3 size: 11 residues.

V is TRBV6-1 and J is TRBJ1-4; 8 positions agree with TRBD1. V trimming: 5 bases; J trimming: 6 bases; junction bases outside the gene matches: 5. The CDR3 totals 14 residues. Germline lookup yields CDR1 MNHNS and CDR2 SASEGT. CDR3 amino acids: CASSPQGGHEKLFF. The CDR3 DNA sequence: TGTGCCAGCAGTCCACAGGGGGGCCATGAAAAACTGTTTTTT.

This sequence joins TRBV11-2 and TRBJ2-3; tentatively, D is TRBD2 (6 bases). The CDR3 is made up of 13 amino acids. The germline CDR1 and CDR2 sequences are SGHAT and FQNNGV. V shed 3 bases and J shed 5 bases, with 9 bases lying between them. The CDR3 DNA reads as TGTGCCAGCAGCTTCGGAGGGGTAGATACGCAGTATTTT. The encoded protein is CASSFGGVDTQYF.

This clone was seen a single time. The same CDR3 can be traced to other DNA sequences in this sample. CDR3 loop: CASSERTEAFF. The CDR3, as DNA: TGTGCCAGCAGCGAAAGGACTGAAGCTTTCTTT. V is TRBV2 and J is TRBJ1-1; D is uncertain. This CDR3 contains 11 residues. Trimming removed 6 bases from V and 5 bases from J, with 7 bases in between. Germline loops: CDR1 SNHLY, CDR2 FYNNEI.

The chain combines TRBV18 with TRBJ2-1; TRBD2 aligns across 7 bases. The V segment lost 0 bases and the J segment 7 bases; nucleotides outside the gene matches: 12. The germline CDR1 and CDR2 sequences are KGHSH and LQKENI. This CDR3 has 17 amino acids. The CDR3 sequence is CASSPPLTGGPVNEQFF. The DNA for the CDR3 is TGTGCCAGCTCACCACCGCTAACGGGGGGACCCGTAAATGAGCAGTTCTTC.

The chain has TRBV5-1 and TRBJ2-2; the match to TRBD1 covers 8 bases. V lost 3 bases and J lost 1; bases outside the gene matches: 5. This CDR3 contains 16 residues. Germline-derived CDR1 and CDR2 are SGHRS and YFSETQ. The CDR3 is CASSWSGQGNTGELFF. The CDR3 nucleotides read TGCGCCAGCAGCTGGTCCGGACAGGGGAACACCGGGGAGCTGTTTTTT.

The chain has TRBV30 and TRBJ2-1, with 8 positions matching TRBD2. This CDR3 has 15 amino acids. V lost 4 bases, J lost 7 bases, and 12 bases stayed unmatched. Germline V gene lookup returns CDR1 GTSNPN and CDR2 SVGIG (reference sequence). CDR3: CAWMERELNGNEQFF. The CDR3 DNA reads TGTGCCTGGATGGAGCGGGAGCTTAACGGGAATGAGCAGTTCTTC.

J is TRBJ1-3 and V is TRBV6-1; unclear D gene. The V end was cut by 4 bases, the J end by 0 bases, with 10 bases between. Germline CDR1 MNHNS, CDR2 SASEGT. The CDR3 is 15 residues long. The CDR3 DNA reads as TGTGCCAGCAGTGCTAGCGGCGCCTCTGGAAACACCATATATTTT. This codes for CASSASGASGNTIYF.

The rearrangement links TRBV7-3 to TRBJ2-2; D gene uncertain. This CDR3 is built from 16 residues. V dropped 1 base and J dropped 4 bases, with 13 bases sitting between them. The V gene's germline CDR1 is SGHTA and CDR2 FQGTGA. CDR3 nucleotides: TGTGCCAGCAGCTTAAAAGTGGGTTGGCCCACCGGGGAGCTGTTTTTT. It specifies CASSLKVGWPTGELFF.

A word on this clone: The same CDR3 can be traced to other DNA sequences in this sample. The chain combines TRBV5-4 with TRBJ2-3; D possibly uses TRBD1 or TRBD2 (5 bases each). The CDR3 extends over 13 amino acids. The germline V gene has CDR1 SGHNT and CDR2 YYREEE (reference sequence). The V end lost 2 bases, the J end lost 4 bases, and 8 bases lay between the germline ends. CDR3 coding DNA: TGTGCCAGCAGCTTAAGGGGAGCAGATACGCAGTATTTT. As protein: CASSLRGADTQYF.

V usage is TRBV7-2 and J usage is TRBJ2-2; the match to TRBD1 covers 7 bases. The V segment lost 5 bases and the J segment 5 bases; nucleotides outside the gene matches: 8. Germline CDR1 and CDR2: SGHTA and FQGNSA. The CDR3 is 15 residues long. The CDR3 DNA sequence: TGTGCCAGCAGCGGACGGGGACAGCCAACCGGGGAGCTGTTTTTT. This sequence encodes CASSGRGQPTGELFF.

The gene calls are TRBV27 and TRBJ2-3; D remains ambiguous. Germline values: CDR1 MNHEY, CDR2 SMNVEV (reference sequence). Trimming took off 2 bases at V and 4 bases at J, with 13 bases between the two ends. This CDR3 has 15 residues. The CDR3 loop is CASSLRRFSADTQYF. CDR3 coding DNA: TGTGCCAGCAGTTTACGGCGGTTCAGCGCAGATACGCAGTATTTT.

The chain recombines TRBV30 with TRBJ1-4; TRBD1 aligns across 9 bases. Per the germline V gene, CDR1 is GTSNPN and CDR2 is SVGIG (reference sequence). This CDR3 is built from 13 residues. With 6 bases clipped from V and 7 bases from J, the junction kept 6 bases outside the gene matches. The CDR3 sequence is CACRGQGGEKLFF. The CDR3 region has the DNA TGTGCCTGTAGGGGACAGGGCGGTGAAAAACTGTTTTTT.

The rearrangement joins TRBV5-6 to TRBJ2-2; no reliable D call. Deletions cut 0 bases from V and 5 bases from J, with 11 bases between. Per the germline V gene, CDR1 is SGHDT and CDR2 is YYEEEE. There are 15 residues in the CDR3. The CDR3 loop reads CASSLGLGQTGELFF. The CDR3 DNA reads TGTGCCAGCAGCTTGGGGCTGGGTCAGACCGGGGAGCTGTTTTTT.

For this clone: This sample also contains other DNA sequences that code for the same CDR3. This chain joins TRBV10-3 and TRBJ2-7, with no clear D. Germline CDR1 is ENHRY and CDR2 is SYGVKD. V gave up 0 bases and J gave up 1 base, with 10 bases separating them. The CDR3 extends over 15 amino acids. In DNA form, the CDR3 reads TGTGCCATCAGTGAGTCGTCGGGTGCATCCTACGAGCAGTACTTC. Translation: CAISESSGASYEQYF.

In this sample, this clone turned up once. J is TRBJ2-2 and V is TRBV4-3, with 10 bases lining up with TRBD2. CDR1 is LGHNA, CDR2 YSLEER, per germline. The CDR3 runs to 20 residues. V shed 0 bases and J 5 bases; nucleotides not matched to a gene: 15. CDR3 sequence (DNA): TGCGCCAGCAGCCAAGATCGCCCCGGGACTAGCGCGCAGGGGACCGGGGAGCTGTTTTTT. Its protein is CASSQDRPGTSAQGTGELFF.

The rearrangement links TRBV6-6 to TRBJ2-7; weak D call: TRBD1 (6 bases). V was shortened by 4 bases and J by 4 bases, with 14 bases between the two germline ends. This CDR3 spans 14 amino acids. From germline, CDR1 is MNHNY and CDR2 SVGAGI (reference sequence). The CDR3 loop reads CASSWGPDRYEQYF. CDR3 coding DNA: TGTGCCAGCAGTTGGGGCCCGGACAGATACGAGCAGTACTTC.

Points on this clone: The sample has other DNA sequences that encode this CDR3 too. J is TRBJ2-1 and V is TRBV5-1, with 10 bases aligning to TRBD2. J lost 3 bases, V lost 4 bases, and 4 bases had no gene match. Germline CDR1 reads SGHRS; CDR2 reads YFSETQ. The CDR3 spans 15 residues. CDR3 sequence reads: CASSPGTSVYNEQFF. As DNA, the CDR3 is TGCGCCAGCAGCCCCGGGACTAGCGTCTACAATGAGCAGTTCTTC.